The clone carrying this T cell receptor beta chain was observed a handful of times. Its antigen is currently unknown. This sample is part of a study of beta chain features in type 1 diabetes. Points from the study as a whole: There was a possibility that cDNA sequencing over-represented cells with high TCR expression. Whether TCRB rearrangement is influenced by HLA type was left unresolved in this analysis.

The sequenced template was cDNA made from the entire isolated RNA. The table came from immunoSEQ multiplex PCR; TCRdb's copy has only in-frame clones and leaves some out. This table has 900,000 or so clones, about a sixth appearing once. The receptor comes from a woman under 30 in good health. The source material was naive CD4+ T cells from blood.

The CDR3 DNA is TGTGCCAGCAGCTTAGTTCCAGGGGGGCAGTTGGAGACCCAGTACTTC. Translating it yields CASSLVPGGQLETQYF. The J gene is TRBJ2-5, the V gene TRBV7-3, with D possibly TRBD1 on 7 matching bases. Trimming stripped 2 bases from V and 5 bases from J, with 18 bases between. Germline CDR1 SGHTA, CDR2 FQGTGA. The CDR3 is 16 residues long.